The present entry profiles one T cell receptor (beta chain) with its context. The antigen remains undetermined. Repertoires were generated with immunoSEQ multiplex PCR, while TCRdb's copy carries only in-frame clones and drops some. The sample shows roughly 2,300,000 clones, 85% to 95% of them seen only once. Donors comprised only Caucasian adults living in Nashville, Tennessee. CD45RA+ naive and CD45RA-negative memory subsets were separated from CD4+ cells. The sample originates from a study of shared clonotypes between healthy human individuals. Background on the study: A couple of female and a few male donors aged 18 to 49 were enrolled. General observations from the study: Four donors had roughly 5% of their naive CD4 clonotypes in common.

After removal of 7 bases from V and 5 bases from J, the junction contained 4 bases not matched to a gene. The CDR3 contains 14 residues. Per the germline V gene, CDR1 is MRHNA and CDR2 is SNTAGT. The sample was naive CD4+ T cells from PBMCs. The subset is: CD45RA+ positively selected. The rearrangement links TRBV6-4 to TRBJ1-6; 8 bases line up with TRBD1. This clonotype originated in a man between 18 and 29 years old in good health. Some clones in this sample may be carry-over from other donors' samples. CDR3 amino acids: CASKQGGDNSPLHF. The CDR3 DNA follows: TGTGCCAGCAAACAGGGGGGCGATAATTCACCCCTCCACTTT.